Below, one TCR beta chain is given with its context. The antigen is not known. Primers for the PCR totalled 60 Vbeta and 13 Jbeta. Profiled with immunoSEQ multiplex PCR; TCRdb holds only in-frame clones, not every one. In the table there are about 96,000 clones, 77% of which are singletons. This sample stems from a study of cytomegalovirus exposure and HLA in healthy donors. V gave up 5 bases and J gave up 5 bases; unmatched junction bases: 6. The CDR3 totals 16 residues. Germline assignment: CDR1 LGHNA and CDR2 YNFKEQ. Notes on the study in general: Several V segments, TRBV6-2 and TRBV6-3 among them, could not be told apart and were dropped. Among CMV-associated TCR beta chains, most appeared HLA-restricted in a later analysis. The investigators catalogued 150 or so TCR beta chains as cytomegalovirus-associated.

The rearrangement joins TRBV4-2 to TRBJ2-5; 15 bases are shared with TRBD2. Sequences were obtained from PBMCs. The TCR originated in a man aged 50-60 years in good health and CMV-seropositive. The CDR3 spells CASSSWTSGGVETQYF. As DNA, the CDR3 is TGTGCCAGCAGCTCCTGGACTAGCGGGGGGGTTGAGACCCAGTACTTC.